These 9 T cell receptor beta chains were sequenced from one sample in a study of shared clonotypes between healthy human individuals. CD8 cells regarded as naive lacked CD45RO, were positively chosen for CCR7, and omitted terminally differentiated effector memory CD45RA+ cells. The table came from immunoSEQ multiplex PCR; TCRdb's copy has only in-frame clones and leaves some out. The data contain 700,000 to 950,000 clones, 96% of them singletons. Sequenced input: naive CD8+ T cells sorted from blood. The receptors stem from a man aged 25 to 45 in good health.

Comment on this clone: The junction departs from the called germline gene at one end, perhaps through a read error. V usage is TRBV13 and J usage is TRBJ1-2; tentative D call: TRBD1 (5 bases). The CDR3 spans 14 residues. Per germline, CDR1 PRHDT and CDR2 FYEKMQ (reference sequence). Here the CDR3 DNA reads TGTGCCAGCAGCCTAGGAGGGGAGGACTATGGCTACACCTTC. Its translation is CASSLGGEDYGYTF.

CDR3 residues: CASSPGTSGTPDQETQYF. The DNA for the CDR3 is TGTGCCAGCAGCCCAGGGACTAGCGGGACTCCCGACCAAGAGACCCAGTACTTC. The V and J genes are TRBV9 and TRBJ2-5; 13 bases fit TRBD2. This CDR3 contains 18 residues. Germline CDR1 is SGDLS and CDR2 is YYNGEE. V shed 4 bases, J shed 0 bases, and the junction held 9 bases outside the gene matches.

The rearrangement joins TRBV7-2 to TRBJ2-3; TRBD2 matches 9 bases. The germline V gene encodes CDR1 SGHTA and CDR2 FQGNSA. The CDR3 runs 15 residues. V lost 2 bases, J lost 5 bases, and 5 bases stayed unmatched. The CDR3, as DNA: TGTGCCAGCAGCTTACGACTAGCGGAGCGAGATACGCAGTATTTT. Translating it yields CASSLRLAERDTQYF.

The chain links TRBV29-1 to TRBJ2-7; TRBD1 matches 8 bases. CDR1 is SQVTM and CDR2 is ANQGSEA in the germline V gene. The V and J ends lost 6 bases and 7 bases, in that order; junction bases with no gene match: 17. The CDR3 length is 15 residues. CDR3 sequence reads: CSVGGEGQATMEQYF. In DNA, the CDR3 is TGCAGCGTGGGGGGTGAGGGACAGGCGACAATGGAGCAGTACTTC.

V gene TRBV7-9 combines with J gene TRBJ2-1; D gene unclear. The CDR3 runs 11 residues. Germline CDR1 and CDR2: SEHNR and FQNEAQ (reference sequence). The V end was cut by 7 bases, the J end by 7 bases, with 8 bases between. The CDR3: CASTLGNEQFF. DNA for the CDR3: TGTGCCAGCACCCTCGGGAATGAGCAGTTCTTC.

The gene calls are TRBV6-4 and TRBJ2-2, with 9 bases lining up with TRBD2. CDR1 is MRHNA and CDR2 is SNTAGT in the germline V gene. J gave up 1 base and V 2 bases, and 2 bases lay outside the gene matches. There are 16 residues in the CDR3. In DNA, the CDR3 is TGTGCCAGCAGTGACCTAGCGGGGATGAACACCGGGGAGCTGTTTTTT. Translating gives CASSDLAGMNTGELFF.

A note on this clone: Other DNA variants within this sample encode the same CDR3. The J gene is TRBJ2-1, the V gene TRBV9, with TRBD2 matching over 10 bases. Germline V gives CDR1 SGDLS, CDR2 YYNGEE. This CDR3 is 15 amino acids long. V was pared by 2 bases and J by 4 bases, with 3 bases of the junction left unmatched. The CDR3 nucleotides read TGTGCCAGCAGCGTCAGCGGGAGGGATTACAATGAGCAGTTCTTC. Translating gives CASSVSGRDYNEQFF.

The chain joins TRBV7-9 to TRBJ1-5; no clear D. The length of the CDR3 is 15 residues. V was shortened by 3 bases and J by 4 bases, with 13 bases between the two germline ends. Germline loops: CDR1 SEHNR, CDR2 FQNEAQ (reference sequence). CDR3 sequence: CASSFGPNENQPQHF. In nucleotides, the CDR3 is TGTGCCAGCAGCTTTGGGCCCAATGAGAATCAGCCCCAGCATTTT.

The chain uses TRBV5-5 and TRBJ2-5; no reliable D call. The CDR3 runs to 12 residues. V lost 5 bases and J lost 2, with 7 bases in between. Germline V gives CDR1 SGHKS, CDR2 YYEKEE (reference sequence). The CDR3 here is CASSTPQETQYF. The CDR3 region has the DNA TGTGCCAGCAGTACTCCGCAAGAGACCCAGTACTTC.